This T cell receptor beta chain appears in the sequencing data of a study of blood T cell repertoires in COVID-19 (dated by TCRdb to 2018 to 2021). At the level of the whole study: The collaborator samples originated in the United States, Italy and Spain and spanned the acute and convalescent phases of COVID-19. The material from the prospective study consisted of cDNA or gDNA derived from T cells, B-cell-depleted T cells, or PBMCs. The dataset comprised deeply sampled blood TCRbeta repertoires from subjects exposed to, actively infected with, or recovered from COVID-19. A freely available public database, intended as a resource for researchers studying the immune response to SARS-CoV-2, is where the repertoires were released. The samples were drawn from two sources: the first 160 participants of the ongoing ImmuneRACE study, and fewer than 1,500 subjects contributed by 6 global collaborators. A de-identified subject ID, COVID-19 status, age in years and sex were almost always included in the sample metadata. Where available, HLA class I and class II types were taken from metadata supplied by the sample provider and were not determined by assay-based typing. Study-wide findings and limitations: Clinical and demographic metadata were provided uncurated, with the amount varying by source and participant.

A word on this clone: Which antigen it targets is not known. No per-base quality is available; no much larger clone lies one base away.

The immunoSEQ Assay, a bias-controlled multiplex PCR, was used to amplify TCRbeta CDR3 regions from genomic DNA. The authors processed their data as follows. Within the assay, amplification of reference gene primers was used to estimate how many nucleated cells each sample contained. To quantify the absolute abundance of each unique TCRbeta CDR3 rearrangement, sequence reads were collapsed and filtered. Productive Simpson clonality was computed per sample as the square root of Simpson's diversity index over productive rearrangements. The table was pulled from immuneACCESS by TCRdb, which kept in-frame rearrangements only. Such tables lose some clones; where checked, under half of the loss comes from unresolved V genes, and the rest has no known cause. V, J and clone size were drawn from that table, and D and trimming were deduced from the DNA. This sample gives 250,000 to 350,000 clones in total; around 85% of them show up just once. Of the sample, 1.4% to 1.5% falls within the top ten clones.

CDR1 and CDR2 are drawn from the germline V gene: SGHTA, FQGNSA. The CDR3 covers 15 residues, taking in both the cysteine and the phenylalanine. Just CDR3 DNA is preserved here, 45 bases in frame from base 1. V and J are trimmed by 5 bases and 2 bases, and the gene matches miss 8 bases of the junction. One collaborating source in Seattle enrolled patients while the patients were actively infected and followed the patients over time throughout the course of disease. Each collaborating institution followed its own protocols to collect whole blood in K2EDTA tubes. For TCRbeta analysis, collaborators shipped samples in one of three forms: frozen whole blood, isolated PBMCs, or DNA extracted from either of those sample types.

The TCR originated in a human donor with COVID-19, enrolled during active disease. The donor label of this sample is uncertain. Sequences were obtained from peripheral blood. The chain links TRBV7-2 with TRBJ2-7; 8 central nucleotides agree with TRBD1. The DNA reads TGTGCCAGCAGCCATTCGCAGGGGGCCACCTACGAGCAGTACTTC. It is translated as CASSHSQGATYEQYF.